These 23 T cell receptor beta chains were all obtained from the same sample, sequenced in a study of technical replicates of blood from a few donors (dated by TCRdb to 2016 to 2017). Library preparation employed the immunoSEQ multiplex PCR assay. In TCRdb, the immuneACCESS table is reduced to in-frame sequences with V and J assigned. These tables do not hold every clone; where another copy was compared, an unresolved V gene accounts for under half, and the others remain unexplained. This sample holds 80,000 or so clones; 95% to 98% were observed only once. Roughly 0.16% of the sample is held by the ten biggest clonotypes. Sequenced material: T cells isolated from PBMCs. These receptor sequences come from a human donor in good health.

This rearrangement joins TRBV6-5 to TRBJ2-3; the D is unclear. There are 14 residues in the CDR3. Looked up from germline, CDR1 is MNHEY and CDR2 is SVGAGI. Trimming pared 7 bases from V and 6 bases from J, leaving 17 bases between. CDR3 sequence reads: CASTLRRASDTQYF. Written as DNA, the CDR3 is TGTGCCAGCACCCTGCGTAGAGCGTCGGATACGCAGTATTTT.

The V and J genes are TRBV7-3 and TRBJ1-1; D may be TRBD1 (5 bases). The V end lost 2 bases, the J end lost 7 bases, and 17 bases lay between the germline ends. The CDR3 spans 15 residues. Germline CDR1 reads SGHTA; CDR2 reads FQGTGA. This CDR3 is CASSLYGPGYVEAFF. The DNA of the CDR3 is TGTGCCAGCAGCTTATACGGTCCAGGGTACGTTGAAGCTTTCTTT.

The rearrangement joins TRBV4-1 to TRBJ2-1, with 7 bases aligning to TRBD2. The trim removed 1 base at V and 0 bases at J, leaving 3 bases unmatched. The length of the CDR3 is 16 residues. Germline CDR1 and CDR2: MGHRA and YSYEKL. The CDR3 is CASSQGGGSSYNEQFF. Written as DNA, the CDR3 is TGCGCCAGCAGCCAAGGAGGCGGGAGCTCCTACAATGAGCAGTTCTTC.

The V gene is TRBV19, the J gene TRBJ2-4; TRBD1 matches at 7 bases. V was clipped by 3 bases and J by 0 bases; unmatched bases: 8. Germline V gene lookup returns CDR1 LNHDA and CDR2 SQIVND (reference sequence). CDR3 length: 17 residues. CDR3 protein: CASSIRWDSQAKNIQYF. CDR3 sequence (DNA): TGTGCCAGTAGTATTCGGTGGGACAGCCAAGCCAAAAACATTCAGTACTTC.

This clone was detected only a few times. The CDR3 region has the DNA TGCAGTGCTAGGACGGAGACTGAAGCTTTCTTT. Its protein is CSARTETEAFF. The chain recombines TRBV20-1 with TRBJ1-1; D remains ambiguous. Trimming took 3 bases from V and 5 from J, leaving 7 bases between them. The CDR3 consists of 11 residues. Germline V gene data show CDR1 as DFQATT and CDR2 as SNEGSKA (reference sequence).

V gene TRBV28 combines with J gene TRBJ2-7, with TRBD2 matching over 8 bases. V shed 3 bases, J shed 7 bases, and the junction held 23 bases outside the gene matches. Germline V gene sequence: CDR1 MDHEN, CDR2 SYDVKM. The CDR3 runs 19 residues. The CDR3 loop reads CASSLPSSGSYWESSEQYF. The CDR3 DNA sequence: TGTGCCAGCAGTTTGCCGTCCAGCGGGAGTTATTGGGAATCGAGTGAGCAGTACTTC.

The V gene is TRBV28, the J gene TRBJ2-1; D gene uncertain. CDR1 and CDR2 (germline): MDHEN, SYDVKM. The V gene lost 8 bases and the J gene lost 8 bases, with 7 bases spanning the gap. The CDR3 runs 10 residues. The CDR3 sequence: CASGRHEQFF. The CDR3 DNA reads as TGTGCCAGCGGCCGTCATGAGCAGTTCTTC.

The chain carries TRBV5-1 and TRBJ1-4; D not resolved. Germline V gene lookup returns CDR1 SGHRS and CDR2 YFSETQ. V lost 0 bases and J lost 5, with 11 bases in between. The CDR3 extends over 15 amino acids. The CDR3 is CASSLVGNPNEKLFF. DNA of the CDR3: TGCGCCAGCAGCTTGGTGGGCAACCCCAATGAAAAACTGTTTTTT.

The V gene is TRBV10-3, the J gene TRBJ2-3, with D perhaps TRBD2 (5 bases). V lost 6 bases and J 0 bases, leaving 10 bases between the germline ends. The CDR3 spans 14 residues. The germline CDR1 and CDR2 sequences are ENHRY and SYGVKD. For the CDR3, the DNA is TGTGCCATCAGGCCGGGGTCTAGCACAGATACGCAGTATTTT. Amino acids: CAIRPGSSTDTQYF.

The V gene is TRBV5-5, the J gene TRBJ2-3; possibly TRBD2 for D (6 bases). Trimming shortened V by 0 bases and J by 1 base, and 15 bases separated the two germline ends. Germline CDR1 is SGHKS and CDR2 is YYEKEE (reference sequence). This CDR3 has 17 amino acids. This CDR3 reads CASSLEGLERGTDTQYF. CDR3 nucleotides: TGTGCCAGCAGCTTGGAGGGGTTGGAGCGGGGCACAGATACGCAGTATTTT.

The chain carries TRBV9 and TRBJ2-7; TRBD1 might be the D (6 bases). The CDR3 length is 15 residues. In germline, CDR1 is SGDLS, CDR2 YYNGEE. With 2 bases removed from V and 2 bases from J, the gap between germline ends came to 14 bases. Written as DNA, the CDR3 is TGTGCCAGCAGCGTCACCGGGACAATGACCTACGAGCAGTACTTC. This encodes CASSVTGTMTYEQYF. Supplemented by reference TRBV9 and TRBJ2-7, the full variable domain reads DSGVTQTPKHLITATGQRVTLRCSPRSGDLSVYWYQQSLDQGLQFLIQYYNGEERAKGNILERFSAQQFPDLHSELNLSSLELGDSALYFCASSVTGTMTYEQYFGPGTRLTVT.

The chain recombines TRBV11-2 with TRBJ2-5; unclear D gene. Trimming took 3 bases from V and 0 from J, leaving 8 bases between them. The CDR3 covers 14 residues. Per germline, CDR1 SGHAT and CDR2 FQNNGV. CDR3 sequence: CASSFHRNQETQYF. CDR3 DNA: TGTGCCAGCAGCTTTCACAGAAACCAAGAGACCCAGTACTTC.

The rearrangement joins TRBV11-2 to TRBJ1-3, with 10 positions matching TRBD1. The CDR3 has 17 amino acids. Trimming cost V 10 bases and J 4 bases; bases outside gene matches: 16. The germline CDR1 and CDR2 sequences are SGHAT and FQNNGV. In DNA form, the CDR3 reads TGTGCCACGCGAAGACCGGGACAGGGGTTGGAGGGAAACACCATATATTTT. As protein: CATRRPGQGLEGNTIYF.

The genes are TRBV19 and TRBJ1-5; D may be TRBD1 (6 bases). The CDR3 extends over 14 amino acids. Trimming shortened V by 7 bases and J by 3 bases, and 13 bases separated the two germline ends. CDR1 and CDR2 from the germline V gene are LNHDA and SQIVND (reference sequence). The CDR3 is CASTKDSNNQPQHF. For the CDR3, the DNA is TGTGCCAGTACTAAGGACAGCAACAATCAGCCCCAGCATTTT.

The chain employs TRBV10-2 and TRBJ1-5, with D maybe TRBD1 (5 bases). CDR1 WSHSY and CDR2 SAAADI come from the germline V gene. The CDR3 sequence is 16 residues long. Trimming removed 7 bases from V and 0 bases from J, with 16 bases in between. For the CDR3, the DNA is TGCGCCAGCACTAACAGTCAGGGATTTAGCAATCAGCCCCAGCATTTT. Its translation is CASTNSQGFSNQPQHF.

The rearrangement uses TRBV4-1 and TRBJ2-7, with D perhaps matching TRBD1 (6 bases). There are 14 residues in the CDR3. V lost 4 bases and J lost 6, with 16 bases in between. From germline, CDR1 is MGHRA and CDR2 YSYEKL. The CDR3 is CASSLDQGTSEQYF. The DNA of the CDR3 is TGCGCCAGCAGCCTCGATCAGGGGACATCCGAGCAGTACTTC.

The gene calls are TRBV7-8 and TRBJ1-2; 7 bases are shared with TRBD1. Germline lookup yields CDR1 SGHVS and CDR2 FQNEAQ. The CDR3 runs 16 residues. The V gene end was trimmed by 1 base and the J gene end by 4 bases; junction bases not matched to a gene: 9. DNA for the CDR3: TGTGCCAGCAGCTTAGGGAGGGGGCTTAGCGGCTATGGCTACACCTTC. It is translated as CASSLGRGLSGYGYTF.

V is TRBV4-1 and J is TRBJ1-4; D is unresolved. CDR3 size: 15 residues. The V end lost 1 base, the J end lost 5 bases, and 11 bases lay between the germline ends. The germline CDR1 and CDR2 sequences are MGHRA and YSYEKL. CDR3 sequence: CASSQVDQANEKLFF. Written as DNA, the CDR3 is TGCGCCAGCAGCCAAGTGGATCAGGCAAATGAAAAACTGTTTTTT.

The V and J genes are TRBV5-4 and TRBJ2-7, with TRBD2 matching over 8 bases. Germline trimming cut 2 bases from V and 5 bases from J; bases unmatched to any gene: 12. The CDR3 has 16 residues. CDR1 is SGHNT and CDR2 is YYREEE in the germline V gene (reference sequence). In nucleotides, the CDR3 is TGTGCCAGCAGCTTATCAGCGGCGGGAGGCTTAAACGAGCAGTACTTC. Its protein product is CASSLSAAGGLNEQYF.

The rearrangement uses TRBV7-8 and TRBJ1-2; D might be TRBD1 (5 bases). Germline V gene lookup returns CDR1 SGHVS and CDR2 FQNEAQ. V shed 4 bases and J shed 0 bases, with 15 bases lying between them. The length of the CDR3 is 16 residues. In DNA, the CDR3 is TGTGCCAGCAGCTCCGGGCTTGGGGCATCTAACTATGGCTACACCTTC. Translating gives CASSSGLGASNYGYTF.

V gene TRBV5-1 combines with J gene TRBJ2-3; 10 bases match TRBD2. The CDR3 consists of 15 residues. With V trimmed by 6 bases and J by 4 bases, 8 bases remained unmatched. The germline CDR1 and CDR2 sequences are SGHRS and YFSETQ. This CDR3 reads CASTEAGGPSDTQYF. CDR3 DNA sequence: TGCGCCAGCACCGAAGCGGGAGGGCCCTCAGATACGCAGTATTTT.

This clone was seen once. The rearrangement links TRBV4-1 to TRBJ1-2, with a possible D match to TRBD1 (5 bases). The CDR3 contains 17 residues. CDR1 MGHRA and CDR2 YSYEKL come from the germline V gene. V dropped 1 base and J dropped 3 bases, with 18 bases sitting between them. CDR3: CASSQAIPPGGDYGYTF. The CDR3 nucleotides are TGCGCCAGCAGCCAAGCTATACCACCGGGGGGGGACTATGGCTACACCTTC.

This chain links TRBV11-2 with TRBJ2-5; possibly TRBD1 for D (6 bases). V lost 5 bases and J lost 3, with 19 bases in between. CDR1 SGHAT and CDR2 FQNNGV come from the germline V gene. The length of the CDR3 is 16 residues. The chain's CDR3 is CASSRSPGTRKETQYF. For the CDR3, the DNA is TGTGCCAGCAGCCGAAGTCCCGGGACAAGGAAAGAGACCCAGTACTTC.